The clone carrying this TCR beta chain was counted a few times. The CDR3 contains 18 residues. Trimming took 4 bases from V and 4 from J; bases not matched to a gene: 13. The germline V gene has CDR1 LGHDT and CDR2 YNNKEL (reference sequence). The sample originates from a study of response to subunit inactivated influenza vaccine. TCRdb re-derived calls from the RT-PCR reads in MiXCR, one entry per CDR3 protein. The table has roughly 700,000 distinct CDR3 sequences, more than 15% seen once. The receptor was derived from a man aged 50 to 60 who received an inactivated influenza vaccine. The material sequenced was PBMCs from blood, taken 12 days after vaccination. The chain couples TRBV3-1 to TRBJ2-1; 10 bases fit TRBD2. The CDR3 coding sequence is TGTGCCAGCAGCCGCCTAGCGGGAGATTCCCCTCCGTACAATGAGCAGTTCTTC. It yields the protein CASSRLAGDSPPYNEQFF.